This entry describes one T cell receptor (beta chain). The antigen remains unidentified. This sample stems from a study of T-cell reconstitution after alpha-beta-depleted transplantation in children. Study-level results: By about two months after transplant, alpha-beta T cells reportedly arose from several hundred graft clones that had expanded. Newly produced T cells mostly provided counts and TCRbeta diversity after one year, as hyperexpanded clones declined.

Unique molecular identifiers featured in how the TCRbeta library was prepared. TCRdb independently ran MiXCR on the PCR reads; one entry per CDR3 protein. This table holds around 600,000 distinct CDR3 sequences, more than 20% found once. This TCR derives from a boy less than two years old who had a stem cell transplant for acute myeloid leukemia, so the T cells may come from the graft donor. The sample was PBMCs, mostly from graft donor cells, taken 360 days after TCRalphabeta/CD19-depleted stem cell transplant.

The DNA of the CDR3 is TGCAGTGCTAGTCTATATAAGGCGGGGGCGGCCAATGAGCAGTTCTTC. Protein: CSASLYKAGAANEQFF. The V call is TRBV20-1, the J call TRBJ2-1; a possible D gene is TRBD2 (7 bases). This CDR3 is built from 16 residues. CDR1 is DFQATT and CDR2 is SNEGSKA in the germline V gene (reference sequence). Trimming left V 3 bases short and J 6 bases short, with 21 bases between.